The 24 T cell receptor beta chains below were found in one sample sequenced in a study of PD-1 blockade in classical Hodgkin lymphoma. All the patients suffered relapse after autologous stem cell transplantation, and brentuximab vedotin exposure differed. TCRdb's copy holds only in-frame clones and misses some; the assay was immunoSEQ multiplex PCR. The profile shows about 53,000 clones, approximately 84% of them singletons. This sample comprised peripheral blood mononuclear cells (PBMCs), obtained at baseline. All receptors derive from a human donor with classical Hodgkin lymphoma.

The chain recombines TRBV5-6 with TRBJ2-1; possible D gene TRBD1, 5 bases. V was shortened by 4 bases and J by 4 bases, with 24 bases between the two germline ends. CDR1 SGHDT and CDR2 YYEEEE come from the germline V gene. The CDR3 covers 18 residues. CDR3 nucleotide sequence: TGTGCCAGCAGCCAAAATAGGGGCACCAGGACCCCTTACAATGAGCAGTTCTTC. Its protein is CASSQNRGTRTPYNEQFF.

There are a few counts of this clone. The chain has TRBV5-1 and TRBJ2-1; D tentatively reads TRBD1 or TRBD2 (6 bases each). V lost 8 bases and J lost 5, with 20 bases in between. Germline values: CDR1 SGHRS, CDR2 YFSETQ. The CDR3 consists of 15 residues. CDR3 region: CASYREALGDNEQFF. The CDR3 bases are TGCGCCAGTTACAGGGAGGCCCTGGGAGACAATGAGCAGTTCTTC.

The chain links TRBV18 to TRBJ1-1; D gene unclear. Germline lookup yields CDR1 KGHSH and CDR2 LQKENI. The CDR3 consists of 15 residues. Trimming took 3 bases from V and 1 from J, leaving 12 bases between them. CDR3 DNA sequence: TGTGCCAGCTCACCGGATGGGAATAGGAACACTGAAGCTTTCTTT. This sequence encodes CASSPDGNRNTEAFF.

The chain is built from TRBV11-1 and TRBJ2-1; tentatively, D is TRBD2 (5 bases). CDR1 SGHAT and CDR2 FQDESV come from the germline V gene (reference sequence). The V and J ends lost 5 bases and 12 bases respectively, with 23 bases between them. This CDR3 comprises 15 residues. DNA for the CDR3: TGTGCCAGCAGCCCACGCTCCGCGGGTTTCGGGGTGCAGTTCTTC. Translated, it gives CASSPRSAGFGVQFF.

The CDR3 protein is CASSLTSAGEAFF. CDR3 nucleotide sequence: TGTGCCAGCAGCTTAACGTCGGCAGGGGAAGCTTTCTTT. The J gene is TRBJ1-1, the V gene TRBV7-2; D perhaps matches TRBD1 (5 bases). Germline CDR1 and CDR2: SGHTA and FQGNSA. The CDR3 contains 13 residues. The V end was cut by 2 bases, the J end by 8 bases, with 12 bases between.

This clone was detected a few times. V gene TRBV7-2 combines with J gene TRBJ1-1, with D unresolved. Germline assignment: CDR1 SGHTA and CDR2 FQGNSA. V lost 6 bases to trimming and J lost 1 base, with 12 bases between them. The CDR3 runs 14 residues. The CDR3 spells CASSYSGGNTEAFF. The CDR3 nucleotides are TGTGCCAGCAGTTATAGTGGTGGGAACACTGAAGCTTTCTTT.

The chain employs TRBV7-9 and TRBJ2-1, with D uncertain. V shed 3 bases and J shed 4 bases, with 7 bases lying between them. The CDR3 has 13 residues. Germline V gene lookup returns CDR1 SEHNR and CDR2 FQNEAQ (reference sequence). As DNA, the CDR3 is TGTGCCAGCAGCTTCGACGGTTACAATGAGCAGTTCTTC. The encoded protein is CASSFDGYNEQFF.

At least ten counts were recorded for this clone. The chain carries TRBV21-1 and TRBJ1-1. TRBV21-1 is a pseudogene. The CDR3 contains 15 residues. Here the CDR3 DNA reads TGTGCCAGCAGCCCCCCGAGGGTGAGATGGACTGAAGCTTTCTTT. The encoded protein is CASSPPRVRWTEAFF.

The rearrangement uses TRBV6-1 and TRBJ2-3, with TRBD1 matching 7 bases. The CDR3 contains 15 residues. After removal of 6 bases from V and 0 bases from J, the junction contained 6 bases not matched to a gene. In germline, CDR1 is MNHNS, CDR2 SASEGT. In nucleotides, the CDR3 is TGTGCCAGCAGGGGGACAGATCGTAGCACAGATACGCAGTATTTT. Translating gives CASRGTDRSTDTQYF.

V usage is TRBV7-6 and J usage is TRBJ1-3; the D gene is possibly TRBD1 (5 bases). V lost 3 bases and J lost 13, with 10 bases in between. CDR1 and CDR2 (germline): SGHVS, FNYEAQ. The CDR3 runs to 11 residues. CDR3 coding DNA: TGTGCCAGCAGCTTCCGGGACGAAATATATTTT. Translated, it gives CASSFRDEIYF.

This clone was counted a few times. This chain connects TRBV6-6 to TRBJ2-1; 8 bases align to TRBD2. Per germline, CDR1 MNHNY and CDR2 SVGAGI (reference sequence). The CDR3 has 15 residues. V lost 10 bases and J lost 0; bases outside the gene matches: 8. DNA of the CDR3: TGTGCCATCCTACCGGGACTAGGCTCCTACAATGAGCAGTTCTTC. This codes for CAILPGLGSYNEQFF.

The chain is built from TRBV5-5 and TRBJ1-4; D gene ambiguous. V was pared by 2 bases and J by 4 bases, with 9 bases between. CDR1 is SGHKS, CDR2 YYEKEE, per germline (reference sequence). The CDR3 loop spans 14 amino acids. The CDR3 is CASSFWRNNEKLFF. CDR3 nucleotide sequence: TGTGCCAGCAGCTTTTGGCGGAATAATGAAAAACTGTTTTTT.

V is TRBV19 and J is TRBJ1-5; D ambiguous. The CDR3 is 14 residues long. V was shortened by 7 bases and J by 1 base, with 11 bases between the two germline ends. CDR1 and CDR2 (germline): LNHDA, SQIVND (reference sequence). The CDR3 protein is CASIPPGSNQPQHF. DNA of the CDR3: TGTGCCAGTATCCCGCCTGGGAGCAATCAGCCCCAGCATTTT.

This chain joins TRBV30 and TRBJ2-1, with a weak D call TRBD1 (6 bases). The CDR3 spans 13 residues. Trimming cost V 3 bases and J 9 bases, with 15 bases left between them. CDR1 and CDR2 from the germline V gene are GTSNPN and SVGIG (reference sequence). CDR3 in amino acids: CAWSPDSKGEQFF. Written as DNA, the CDR3 is TGTGCCTGGAGCCCGGACAGTAAAGGTGAGCAGTTCTTC.

The chain employs TRBV5-1 and TRBJ2-4; D may be TRBD2 (5 bases). The CDR3 sequence is 13 residues long. V gave up 4 bases and J gave up 1 base, with 6 bases separating them. Germline CDR1 and CDR2: SGHRS and YFSETQ. CDR3 sequence: CASSREAKNIQYF. DNA for the CDR3: TGCGCCAGCAGCAGGGAGGCCAAAAACATTCAGTACTTC.

This sequence joins TRBV7-2 and TRBJ2-2; D may correspond to TRBD1 or TRBD2 (5 bases each). There are 14 residues in the CDR3. Germline V gene data show CDR1 as SGHTA and CDR2 as FQGNSA. V gave up 5 bases and J gave up 4 bases, with 11 bases separating them. CDR3 DNA: TGTGCCAGCAGCGGGCAGAGGGGCACCGGGGAGCTGTTTTTT. Its protein product is CASSGQRGTGELFF.

This clone has just one count. The rearrangement uses TRBV19 and TRBJ2-2; D gene uncertain. CDR1 is LNHDA, CDR2 SQIVND, per germline (reference sequence). V dropped 0 bases and J dropped 1 base, with 9 bases sitting between them. The CDR3 covers 16 residues. CDR3 residues: CASSIDRNLNTGELFF. CDR3 nucleotides: TGTGCCAGTAGTATAGATAGGAATCTGAACACCGGGGAGCTGTTTTTT.

The chain employs TRBV4-1 and TRBJ2-3; TRBD2 aligns across 10 bases. The CDR3 consists of 15 residues. J lost 6 bases, V lost 4 bases, and 7 bases had no gene match. Germline-derived CDR1 and CDR2 are MGHRA and YSYEKL. The CDR3 here is CASSRLLAGMDTQYF. Written as DNA, the CDR3 is TGCGCCAGCAGCCGACTACTAGCGGGAATGGATACGCAGTATTTT.

V gene TRBV5-1 combines with J gene TRBJ2-2, with 10 bases aligning to TRBD2. This CDR3 is built from 17 residues. Per germline, CDR1 SGHRS and CDR2 YFSETQ. Losses at the gene ends were 1 base for V and 6 bases for J; bases not matched to a gene: 9. The CDR3 DNA reads TGCGCCAGCAGCTTGCGAGCGGGAGGGCCTGGGGCCGGGGAGCTGTTTTTT. This sequence encodes CASSLRAGGPGAGELFF.

The rearrangement uses TRBV7-2 and TRBJ1-2; 11 bases align to TRBD1. The junction had 13 bases not matched to a gene; V was cut back by 1 base and J by 6 bases. This CDR3 has 18 residues. Per the germline V gene, CDR1 is SGHTA and CDR2 is FQGNSA. CDR3 sequence (DNA): TGTGCCAGCAGCTTAGTATGGGACAGGGGGGCCGGTGTGGATGGCTACACCTTC. Its translation: CASSLVWDRGAGVDGYTF. Combining the CDR3 with reference TRBV7-2 and TRBJ1-2 gives the whole variable domain GAGVSQSPSNKVTEKGKDVELRCDPISGHTALYWYRQSLGQGLEFLIYFQGNSAPDKSGLPSDRFSAERTGGSVSTLTIQRTQQEDSAVYLCASSLVWDRGAGVDGYTFGSGTRLTVV.

This clone appeared a few times. As DNA, the CDR3 is TGTGCCAGCAGAAGCGGGTTCTACAATGAGCAGTTCTTC. As protein: CASRSGFYNEQFF. This rearrangement joins TRBV6-5 to TRBJ2-1; perhaps TRBD2 as D (6 bases). V dropped 6 bases and J dropped 3 bases, with 9 bases sitting between them. This CDR3 has 13 residues. CDR1 and CDR2 (germline): MNHEY, SVGAGI.

This rearrangement joins TRBV30 to TRBJ1-5, with 9 bases that match TRBD1. The V gene's germline CDR1 is GTSNPN and CDR2 SVGIG (reference sequence). CDR3 length: 14 amino acids. The trim removed 1 base at V and 4 bases at J, leaving 2 bases unmatched. The CDR3 sequence: CAWSGGTGNQPQHF. CDR3 coding DNA: TGTGCCTGGAGTGGAGGGACAGGGAATCAGCCCCAGCATTTT.

The chain links TRBV6-1 to TRBJ2-1; 9 bases align to TRBD2. The trim removed 5 bases at V and 10 bases at J, leaving 12 bases unmatched. Germline V gene data show CDR1 as MNHNS and CDR2 as SASEGT. This CDR3 is 15 amino acids long. CDR3 nucleotide sequence: TGTGCCAGCAGTCGTTCTAGCGGGGAACCAGGGGAGCAGTTCTTC. Protein: CASSRSSGEPGEQFF.

The sample holds one count of this clone. The rearrangement joins TRBV5-4 to TRBJ1-2, with 9 bases lining up with TRBD1. The CDR3 contains 15 residues. V lost 0 bases and J lost 2; bases outside the gene matches: 2. Looked up from germline, CDR1 is SGHNT and CDR2 is YYREEE (reference sequence). The DNA of the CDR3 is TGTGCCAGCAGCTTGGCGGGGACAGGGAACTATGGCTACACCTTC. Protein: CASSLAGTGNYGYTF.